The T cell receptor beta chain described here comes from a study of blood T cell repertoires in COVID-19. Study-wide background: COVID-19 samples, acute and convalescent, were from the United States, Italy and Spain. In each case, the material was cDNA or gDNA derived from T cells, B-cell-depleted T cells, or PBMCs.

Germline V gene lookup returns CDR1 LGHNA and CDR2 YNFKEQ. The CDR3 is made up of 15 amino acids. V was pared by 1 base and J by 4 bases, with 13 bases between. Under the authors' procedure: Amplifying reference gene primers gave estimates of nucleated cell counts. Libraries were prepared by immunoSEQ multiplex PCR; TCRdb keeps only in-frame clonotypes and omits some of them. V and J calls and clone size come straight from that table; D and trimming were deduced from the DNA. The repertoire includes about 39,000 clones, about 94% of them detected once, and roughly 4% sits in the top ten. The sample comprised peripheral blood. The source of this sequence is a human donor with active COVID-19. The donor label of this sample is uncertain. The chain uses TRBV4-2 and TRBJ1-2; possibly TRBD1 for D (5 bases). CDR3 in amino acids: CASSQAGRESYGYTF. The CDR3 region has the DNA TGTGCCAGCAGCCAAGCGGGACGGGAGAGCTATGGCTACACCTTC.